The TCR beta chain under discussion was sequenced for a study of shared clonotypes between healthy human individuals. Across the whole study: Per donor, CD8 memory used one plate, CD8 naive used two, CD4 memory used three and CD4 naive used three.

Naive CD8 cells were CD45RO-negative, positively selected for CCR7, excluding terminally differentiated effector memory CD45RA+ cells. This CDR3 is 15 amino acids long. Trimming left V 2 bases short and J 2 bases short, with 12 bases between. Germline V gives CDR1 MNHEY, CDR2 SVGAGI. Concerning this clone itself: The antigen remains undetermined.

Whole-study results and caveats: Relative to their counterparts shared across all four donors, non-shared clonotypes exhibited diminished generation probabilities.

Authors' processing steps: There were no quality scores in the junction-only immunoSEQ sequences, so filtering differed. Libraries were prepared by immunoSEQ multiplex PCR; TCRdb keeps only in-frame clonotypes and omits some of them. That table supplies the V and J calls and clone size; D and trimming were determined from the DNA. The data show roughly 2.1 million clones, roughly 91% seen once. This TCR was recovered from a young man in good health. Some clones in this sample may be carry-over from other donors' samples. The chain combines TRBV6-5 with TRBJ2-5; weak D call: TRBD1 (7 bases). Sequences were obtained from naive CD8+ T cells from PBMCs. The CDR3 bases are TGTGCCAGCAGTTACCAGGGGGGCAGTCAAGAGACCCAGTACTTC. It encodes CASSYQGGSQETQYF.